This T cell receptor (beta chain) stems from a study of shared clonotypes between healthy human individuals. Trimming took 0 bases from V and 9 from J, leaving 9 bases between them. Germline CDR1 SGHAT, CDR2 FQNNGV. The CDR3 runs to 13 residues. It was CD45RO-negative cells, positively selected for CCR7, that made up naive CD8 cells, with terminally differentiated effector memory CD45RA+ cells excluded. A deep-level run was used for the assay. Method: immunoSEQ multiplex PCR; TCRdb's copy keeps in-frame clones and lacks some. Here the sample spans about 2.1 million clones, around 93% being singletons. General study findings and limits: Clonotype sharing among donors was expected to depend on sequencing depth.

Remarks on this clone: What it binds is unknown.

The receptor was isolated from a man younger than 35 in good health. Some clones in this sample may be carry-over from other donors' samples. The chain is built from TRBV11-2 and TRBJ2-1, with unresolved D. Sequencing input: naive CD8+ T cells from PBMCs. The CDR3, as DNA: TGTGCCAGCAGCTTAGATCTGGTTCCTGAGCAGTTCTTC. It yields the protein CASSLDLVPEQFF.